The 18 T cell receptor beta chains below were found in one sample sequenced in a study of Graves' ophthalmopathy and Graves' hyperthyroidism. Amplification from RNA transcripts yielded the TCR beta CDR3 regions. A first-round RT-PCR used HTBI primers, followed by a second-round multiplex PCR. Each CDR3 protein is one row after TCRdb ran MiXCR on the multiplex PCR reads. The sample holds about 48,000 distinct CDR3 sequences, less than 65% seen once. What was sequenced was peripheral blood. Source of these receptors: an adult man with Graves' ophthalmopathy.

CDR3 in DNA: TGTGCCAGCAGTTTTTTCGCTGGGGCCAATGAGCAGTTCTTC. This translates into CASSFFAGANEQFF. J is TRBJ2-1 and V is TRBV12-3 or TRBV12-4; TRBD1 might be the D (5 bases). Trimming removed 3 bases at V and 6 bases at J, with 12 bases between. CDR3 length: 14 amino acids.

The chain uses TRBV7-3 and TRBJ2-5; 10 bases map to TRBD1. V shed 2 bases, J shed 9 bases, and the junction held 12 bases outside the gene matches. Germline CDR1 reads SGHTA; CDR2 reads FQGTGA. The CDR3 covers 16 residues. The CDR3 loop reads CASSLEAGTGDQPQYF. The DNA of the CDR3 is TGTGCCAGCAGCTTAGAAGCCGGGACAGGGGATCAGCCCCAGTACTTC.

The genes are TRBV7-9 and TRBJ1-1; 7 nucleotides line up with TRBD1. Looked up from germline, CDR1 is SEHNR and CDR2 is FQNEAQ (reference sequence). V gave up 5 bases and J gave up 9 bases; unmatched junction bases: 27. This CDR3 has 19 residues. This CDR3 is CASSQDSPRDSRVMAQAFF. For the CDR3, the DNA is TGTGCCAGCAGCCAAGATTCGCCCCGGGACAGTCGCGTAATGGCTCAAGCTTTCTTT.

To note about this clonotype: At one end the junction does not follow the germline gene, possibly because of a read error. V gene TRBV7-7 combines with J gene TRBJ1-4, with 8 bases aligning to TRBD1. Germline CDR1 SSHAT, CDR2 FNYEAQ (reference sequence). The CDR3 sequence is 16 residues long. The CDR3 coding sequence is TGTGCTAGCAGCTTAGACAGGGGATTAAACAATGAAAAACTGTTTTTT. As protein: CASSLDRGLNNEKLFF.

This clonotype was seen repeatedly, ten times or more. A much larger clone sits a single nucleotide away, making a read error possible. The gene calls are TRBV10-1 and TRBJ2-1; D perhaps matches TRBD2 (6 bases). The germline CDR1 and CDR2 sequences are WNHNN and SYGVQD (reference sequence). V lost 0 bases and J 8 bases, leaving 14 bases between the germline ends. The length of the CDR3 is 15 residues. The CDR3 DNA is TGCGCCAGCAGTGAGTCAAAACGGAGGGGCCATGAGCAGTTCTTC. Amino acids: CASSESKRRGHEQFF.

Relative to its sample, this clonotype is medium-sized. This chain uses TRBV2 with TRBJ2-7, with D perhaps matching TRBD1 (8 bases). This CDR3 comprises 15 residues. The ends were cut back, 1 base at V and 2 bases at J, with 12 bases in the middle. CDR1 is SNHLY and CDR2 is FYNNEI in the germline V gene. The CDR3 bases are TGTGCCAGCAGTGAAGGGGGGGGACAGGCCTACGAGCAGTACTTC. Its protein is CASSEGGGQAYEQYF.

This clonotype was observed a few times. The gene calls are TRBV13 and TRBJ2-7, with TRBD1 as a possible D gene (5 bases). Germline CDR1 and CDR2: PRHDT and FYEKMQ (reference sequence). Trimming cost V 0 bases and J 3 bases, with 12 bases left between them. The CDR3 extends over 15 amino acids. The CDR3 DNA sequence: TGTGCCAGCAGCTTAGGCCCTGGCGGACACTACGAGCAGTACTTC. It codes for CASSLGPGGHYEQYF.

This clonotype was picked up a small number of times. V usage is TRBV15 and J usage is TRBJ2-2, with 7 bases that match TRBD1. Trimming took 4 bases from V and 2 from J; bases not matched to a gene: 4. This CDR3 has 15 residues. Germline values: CDR1 LNHNV, CDR2 YYDKDF (reference sequence). CDR3 loop: CATSKGQRNTGELFF. The CDR3 DNA is TGTGCCACCAGCAAGGGACAGAGAAACACCGGGGAGCTGTTTTTT.

Of note for this clonotype: At one end, the junction sequence differs from germline, possibly due to a read error. The rearrangement joins TRBV7-8 to TRBJ2-2, with D unclear. Germline V gene data show CDR1 as SGHVS and CDR2 as FQNEAQ. The length of the CDR3 is 11 residues. The CDR3 loop is CASSSTEELFF. CDR3 coding DNA: TGTGCCAGCAGCTCCACCGAGGAGCTGTTCTTT.

This clonotype was recorded at least ten times. CDR3 coding DNA: TGCGCCAGCAGCTTGGACCTAGCAGATACGCAGTATTTT. Its protein is CASSLDLADTQYF. The genes are TRBV5-1 and TRBJ2-3; D remains ambiguous. V was cut by 0 bases and J by 4 bases, with 6 bases left in between. The CDR3 runs to 13 residues. Germline V lookup: CDR1 SGHRS, CDR2 YFSETQ.

The rearrangement uses TRBV9 and TRBJ2-1; D unresolved. CDR3 length: 13 amino acids. The germline V gene has CDR1 SGDLS and CDR2 YYNGEE. Trimming removed 3 bases at V and 10 bases at J, with 14 bases between. CDR3 DNA: TGTGCCAGCAGCGCGGTTATGTCCGGGGAGCAGTTCTTC. Residues: CASSAVMSGEQFF.

This rearrangement joins TRBV10-3 to TRBJ1-1; D gene uncertain. Trimming took 5 bases from V and 4 from J, leaving 11 bases between them. Per the germline V gene, CDR1 is ENHRY and CDR2 is SYGVKD. The CDR3 totals 13 residues. The CDR3 DNA sequence: TGTGCCATCAGTTCGGAAATACGCACTGAAGCTTTCTTT. Its protein product is CAISSEIRTEAFF.

The rearrangement joins TRBV6-6 to TRBJ2-7; 11 nucleotides agree with TRBD2. Germline V lookup: CDR1 MNHNY, CDR2 SVGAGI (reference sequence). V dropped 2 bases and J dropped 5; count of bases not matched to a gene: 5. The CDR3 extends over 15 amino acids. The CDR3 is CASSYVTSGSNEQYF. Here the CDR3 DNA reads TGTGCCAGCAGTTACGTAACTAGCGGGAGCAACGAGCAGTACTTC.

This clonotype has ten or more counts. V usage is TRBV3-1 and J usage is TRBJ2-3; 10 bases are shared with TRBD2. V lost 1 base, J lost 4 bases, and 5 bases stayed unmatched. The CDR3 is 16 residues long. Germline V gives CDR1 LGHDT, CDR2 YNNKEL (reference sequence). The CDR3 protein is CASSQVSSGGADTQYF. The CDR3 DNA reads TGTGCCAGCAGCCAAGTATCTAGCGGGGGCGCAGATACGCAGTATTTT.

This clonotype showed up many times. This chain uses TRBV6-6 with TRBJ2-7; no reliable D call. The CDR3 is 11 residues long. Trimming left V 4 bases short and J 3 bases short, with 4 bases between. Germline loops: CDR1 MNHNY, CDR2 SVGAGI (reference sequence). In nucleotides, the CDR3 is TGTGCCAGCAGTTCCCGCTACGAGCAGTACTTC. Amino acid sequence: CASSSRYEQYF.

This clonotype was counted many times. V is TRBV2 and J is TRBJ1-2, with D maybe TRBD1 (5 bases). Deletions cut 6 bases from V and 4 bases from J, with 15 bases between. CDR3 length equals 14 residues. Germline V gives CDR1 SNHLY, CDR2 FYNNEI. Here the CDR3 DNA reads TGTGCCAGCAGGGCCGGGACCCAGACCTATGGCTACACCTTC. This translates into CASRAGTQTYGYTF. The full variable domain, its missing parts supplied by reference TRBV2 and TRBJ1-2, is EPEVTQTPSHQVTQMGQEVILRCVPISNHLYFYWYRQILGQKVEFLVSFYNNEISEKSEIFDDQFSVERPDGSNFTLKIRSTKLEDSAMYFCASRAGTQTYGYTFGSGTRLTVV.

At least ten counts were recorded for this clonotype. A much larger clone is a single base away; this may be a read error. The chain is built from TRBV29-1 and TRBJ2-3; D not certain. This CDR3 spans 12 amino acids. Germline V gene lookup returns CDR1 SQVTM and CDR2 ANQGSEA. The CDR3 DNA reads TGCAGCGTTGAAATACCCAACGATACGCGGTATTTT. Translation gives CSVEIPNDTRYF.

V usage is TRBV7-8 and J usage is TRBJ2-7; 8 bases fit TRBD1. Germline CDR1 SGHVS, CDR2 FQNEAQ. The CDR3 has 15 amino acids. The V and J ends lost 5 bases and 1 base, in that order; junction bases with no gene match: 7. The CDR3: CASSRQTGESYEQYF. The CDR3 DNA reads as TGTGCCAGCAGCCGACAGACAGGGGAGTCCTACGAGCAGTACTTC.